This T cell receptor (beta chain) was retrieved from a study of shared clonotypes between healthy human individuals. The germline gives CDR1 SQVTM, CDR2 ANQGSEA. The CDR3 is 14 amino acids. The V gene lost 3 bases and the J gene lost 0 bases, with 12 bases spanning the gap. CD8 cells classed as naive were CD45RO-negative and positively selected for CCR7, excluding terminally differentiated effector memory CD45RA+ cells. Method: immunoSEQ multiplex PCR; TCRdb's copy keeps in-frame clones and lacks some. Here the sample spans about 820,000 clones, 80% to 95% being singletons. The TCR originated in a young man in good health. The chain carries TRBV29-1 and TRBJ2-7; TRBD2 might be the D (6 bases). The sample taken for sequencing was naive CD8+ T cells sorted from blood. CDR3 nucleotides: TGCAGCGTTGAGGTAACGACTAGCTCCTACGAGCAGTACTTC. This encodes CSVEVTTSSYEQYF.